This T cell receptor beta chain was sequenced for a study of cytomegalovirus exposure and HLA in healthy donors. Regarding the study as a whole: V- and J-gene trimming of TCR beta was linked (in a later analysis) to a missense DCLRE1C variant.

Both 60 Vbeta primers and 13 Jbeta primers went into the PCR. Produced via immunoSEQ multiplex PCR; TCRdb's table is partial and in-frame only. Here the sample spans 200,000 or so clones, roughly 80% being singletons. This clone has more than one count but fewer than ten. The antigen remains unidentified. Germline CDR1 is MDHEN and CDR2 is SYDVKM. This CDR3 is built from 17 residues. Trimming removed 5 bases from V and 4 bases from J; junction bases left unmatched: 11. This cohort consisted of healthy bone marrow donors. This chain uses TRBV28 with TRBJ2-3, with TRBD2 matching 11 bases. The clonotype comes from a man aged 35 to 55 in good health and CMV-seronegative. Sequences were obtained from PBMCs. CDR3 nucleotide sequence: TGTGCCAGCAGTCTAATCCTAGCGGGAGGAACCGCAGATACGCAGTATTTT. Amino acid sequence: CASSLILAGGTADTQYF.